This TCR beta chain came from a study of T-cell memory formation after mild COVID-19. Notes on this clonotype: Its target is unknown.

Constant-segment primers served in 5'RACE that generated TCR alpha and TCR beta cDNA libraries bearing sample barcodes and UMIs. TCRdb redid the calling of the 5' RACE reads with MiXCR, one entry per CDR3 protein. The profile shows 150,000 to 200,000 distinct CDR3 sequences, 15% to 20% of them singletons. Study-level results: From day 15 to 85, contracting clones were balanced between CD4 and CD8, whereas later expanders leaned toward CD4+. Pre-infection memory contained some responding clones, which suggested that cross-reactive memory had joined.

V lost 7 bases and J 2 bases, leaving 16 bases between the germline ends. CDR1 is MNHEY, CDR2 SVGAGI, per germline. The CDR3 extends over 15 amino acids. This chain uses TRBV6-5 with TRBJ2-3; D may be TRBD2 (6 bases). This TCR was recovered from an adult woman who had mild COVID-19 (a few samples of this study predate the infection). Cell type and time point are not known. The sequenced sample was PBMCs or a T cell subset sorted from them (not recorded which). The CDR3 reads CASKPGLLYTDTQYF. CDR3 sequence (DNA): TGTGCCAGCAAGCCGGGACTCCTATACACAGATACGCAGTATTTT.